Listed below are T cell receptor beta chains from one sample, sequenced in a study of control samples from healthy donors and cancer patients. Method: immunoSEQ multiplex PCR; TCRdb's copy keeps in-frame clones and lacks some. The profile shows roughly 8,500 clones, 91% of them singletons. The specimen sequenced was PBMCs. The origin of the receptors is a man in his sixties with colorectal cancer. Both conserved end residues are part of each CDR3. The D gene is left open where the match is weak.

D gene: NA
V gene: TRBV4-1
J gene: TRBJ2-2
CDR3 DNA: TGCGCCAGCAGCCATCCGGGGAGACAGAACACCGGGGAGCTGTTTTTT
CDR3 protein: CASSHPGRQNTGELFF

D gene: NA
V gene: TRBV7-3
J gene: TRBJ2-1
CDR3 DNA: TGTGCCAGCAGCACACAAGGCCCCTCGACCTACAATGAGCAGTTCTTC
CDR3 protein: CASSTQGPSTYNEQFF

D gene: TRBD2
V gene: TRBV4-2
J gene: TRBJ2-5
CDR3 DNA: TGTGCCAGCAGCCAAGTCGCCCCGGGACTAGCGGGGAGAGAGACCCAGTACTTC
CDR3 protein: CASSQVAPGLAGRETQYF

D gene: NA
V gene: TRBV2
J gene: TRBJ2-2
CDR3 DNA: TGTGCCAGCAGTGACTATGGCGGGCGGCTGTTTTTT
CDR3 protein: CASSDYGGRLFF

D gene: TRBD1
V gene: TRBV29-1
J gene: TRBJ2-5
CDR3 DNA: TGCAGCGTCCGCCTGGCAGGGGGAGAGACCCAGTACTTC
CDR3 protein: CSVRLAGGETQYF

D gene: NA
V gene: TRBV4-1
J gene: TRBJ1-4
CDR3 DNA: TGCGCCAGCAGCCAAGATCCGCGCGCAACTAATGAAAAACTGTTTTTT
CDR3 protein: CASSQDPRATNEKLFF

D gene: NA
V gene: TRBV11-2
J gene: TRBJ1-4
CDR3 DNA: TGTGCCAGCAGCTTCATGAGGGACACACTCGGCTTAAATGAAAAACTGTTTTTT
CDR3 protein: CASSFMRDTLGLNEKLFF

D gene: NA
V gene: TRBV6-1
J gene: TRBJ1-5
CDR3 DNA: TGTGCCAGCAGTGAAGCTGGGGAAGTCCATCAGCCCCAGCATTTT
CDR3 protein: CASSEAGEVHQPQHF

D gene: NA
V gene: TRBV18
J gene: TRBJ2-5
CDR3 DNA: TGTGCCAGCTCACCATCTAGGTCGGAGGAGACCCAGTACTTC
CDR3 protein: CASSPSRSEETQYF

D gene: NA
V gene: TRBV19
J gene: TRBJ1-2
CDR3 DNA: TGTGCCAGTAGTATGACCTGGGGCTATGGCTACACCTTC
CDR3 protein: CASSMTWGYGYTF

D gene: TRBD1
V gene: TRBV2
J gene: TRBJ1-2
CDR3 DNA: TGTGCCAGCAGGGACGACAGGGCTGACTATGGCTACACCTTC
CDR3 protein: CASRDDRADYGYTF